These 24 T cell receptor beta chains came from one sample sequenced in a study of regulatory T cells in long-lasting Graves disease (dated by TCRdb to the early 2020s). This specimen's time point label, per the study, means: newly diagnosed GD, antithyroid drugs for less than 3 months. For both TCR sequencing and RNA sequencing, RNA was extracted from PBMCs in TRIzol. Preparation of the library involved multiplex PCR. Sequencing relied on an Illumina HiSeq 4000. CDR3 regions were amplified by Arm-PCR with iRepertoire HTBI primers to construct TCR beta libraries. TCRdb cleaned the public reads at Q25 with fastp, built clones with MiXCR and kept in-frame beta chains. Here each entry gathers all rows of one CDR3 protein and keeps the most common genes and DNA. The sample includes under 500,000 distinct CDR3 sequences, with over 15% observed a single time. The ten largest clones add up to about 10% of the sample.

These records were also assigned to another study, of T cells in Graves' hyperthyroidism and ophthalmopathy.

The source material was peripheral blood mononuclear cells (PBMCs), sampled at new diagnosis, from a patient treated with antithyroid drugs. All receptors derive from a woman younger than 45 with Graves disease. Donor details come from another sample of the same person, matched by shared clones.

This clonotype has a count of ten or more. This chain connects TRBV2 to TRBJ2-7; TRBD1 aligns across 8 bases. CDR1 is SNHLY and CDR2 is FYNNEI in the germline V gene. The V segment lost 5 bases and the J segment 5 bases; nucleotides outside the gene matches: 2. The CDR3 contains 12 residues. The CDR3: CASSKQGDEQYF. DNA of the CDR3: TGTGCCAGCAGTAAACAGGGGGACGAGCAGTACTTC.

This clonotype came up many times. The chain is built from TRBV3-1 and TRBJ2-5; D is unresolved. This CDR3 spans 14 amino acids. V was clipped by 3 bases and J by 5 bases, with 13 bases between them. Germline lookup yields CDR1 LGHDT and CDR2 YNNKEL (reference sequence). In DNA, the CDR3 is TGTGCCAGCAGCCAGGCTTGGGGTGGGGAGACCCAGTACTTC. Amino acids: CASSQAWGGETQYF.

The rearrangement links TRBV29-1 to TRBJ2-3; 8 positions agree with TRBD2. CDR1 is SQVTM, CDR2 ANQGSEA, per germline. The CDR3 consists of 16 residues. V lost 6 bases and J lost 4; bases outside the gene matches: 15. The CDR3 spells CSVPGRAGGVSDTQYF. CDR3 DNA sequence: TGCAGCGTCCCTGGCAGGGCGGGAGGTGTATCAGATACGCAGTATTTT.

This clonotype was picked up many times. This chain connects TRBV4-3 to TRBJ2-7; 8 bases are a match to TRBD2. Losses at the gene ends were 1 base for V and 2 bases for J; bases not matched to a gene: 7. CDR1 and CDR2 (germline): LGHNA, YSLEER. The CDR3 sequence is 16 residues long. The CDR3 is CASSQAIIAGPYEQYF. CDR3 DNA: TGCGCCAGCAGCCAAGCAATCATAGCGGGACCCTACGAGCAGTACTTC.

V gene TRBV4-1 combines with J gene TRBJ2-2; D gene unclear. The V gene's germline CDR1 is MGHRA and CDR2 YSYEKL. V was trimmed by 6 bases and J by 6 bases, leaving 17 bases between them. CDR3 length: 15 amino acids. The DNA for the CDR3 is TGCGCCAGCAGTCGTATTGTAAGCAGCGCCGGGGAGCTGTTTTTT. It specifies CASSRIVSSAGELFF.

This clonotype was observed at least ten times. The chain carries TRBV6-2 or TRBV6-3 and TRBJ1-2; D is ambiguous. Per germline, CDR1 MNHEY and CDR2 SVGEGT. V was clipped by 6 bases and J by 4 bases, with 15 bases between them. This CDR3 spans 14 amino acids. CDR3 loop: CASRPNGLSYGYTF. In DNA form, the CDR3 reads TGTGCCAGCAGACCTAACGGACTGAGCTATGGCTACACCTTC.

In this sample, this clonotype turned up many times. The V and J genes are TRBV7-9 and TRBJ1-1; D not certain. The germline V gene has CDR1 SEHNR and CDR2 FQNEAQ (reference sequence). Trimming cost V 10 bases and J 0 bases, with 15 bases left between them. The CDR3 length is 14 residues. CDR3 protein: CATALRRVNTEAFF. In nucleotides, the CDR3 is TGTGCCACTGCCCTAAGGAGGGTGAACACTGAAGCTTTCTTT.

This clonotype has ten or more counts. This chain links TRBV19 with TRBJ1-5, with a weak D call TRBD1 (6 bases). V was cut by 9 bases and J by 5 bases, with 14 bases left in between. The CDR3 totals 13 residues. Germline V gene sequence: CDR1 LNHDA, CDR2 SQIVND (reference sequence). The CDR3 protein is CASSSRGYQPQHF. CDR3 bases: TGTGCCAGCAGCTCCAGGGGTTATCAGCCCCAGCATTTT.

This clonotype has a handful of counts. The chain is built from TRBV13 and TRBJ1-1; no clear D. This CDR3 is 14 amino acids long. The V end was cut by 5 bases, the J end by 1 base, with 11 bases between. The germline V gene has CDR1 PRHDT and CDR2 FYEKMQ (reference sequence). The CDR3 region is CASSPYPENTEAFF. The CDR3 nucleotides are TGTGCCAGCAGCCCTTATCCCGAGAACACTGAAGCTTTCTTT. Drawing the rest from reference TRBV13 and TRBJ1-1, the complete variable domain is AAGVIQSPRHLIKEKRETATLKCYPIPRHDTVYWYQQGPGQDPQFLISFYEKMQSDKGSIPDRFSAQQFSDYHSELNMSSLELGDSALYFCASSPYPENTEAFFGQGTRLTVV.

The chain links TRBV12-3 or TRBV12-4 to TRBJ1-5; D may be TRBD1 (6 bases). The length of the CDR3 is 14 residues. Trimming removed 7 bases from V and 0 bases from J, with 10 bases in between. CDR3 sequence reads: CASNQDSSNQPQHF. DNA of the CDR3: TGTGCCAGCAATCAGGACAGTAGCAATCAGCCCCAGCATTTT.

This clonotype came up many times. This sequence joins TRBV28 and TRBJ1-3; 8 nucleotides align to TRBD1. Germline lookup yields CDR1 MDHEN and CDR2 SYDVKM. This CDR3 is 16 amino acids long. J was trimmed by 2 bases and V by 2 bases; bases with no gene match: 5. CDR3 residues: CASSLRQGAAGNTIYF. Written as DNA, the CDR3 is TGTGCCAGCAGTTTACGGCAGGGGGCGGCTGGAAACACCATATATTTT.

This clonotype was seen many times. J is TRBJ2-3 and V is TRBV7-2; 9 bases match TRBD1. Germline loops: CDR1 SGHTA, CDR2 FQGNSA. CDR3 length: 15 amino acids. Trimming at V came to 2 bases and at J to 3 bases, leaving 3 bases not matched to a gene. CDR3 coding DNA: TGTGCCAGCAGCTTAACAGGGGGCGAGACAGATACGCAGTATTTT. Residues: CASSLTGGETDTQYF.

The table lists this clonotype with many counts. The chain's CDR3 is CASSSRDWKYNEQFF. DNA for the CDR3: TGCGCCAGCAGCTCCAGGGACTGGAAGTACAATGAGCAGTTCTTC. This chain links TRBV5-1 with TRBJ2-1; D possibly corresponds to TRBD2 (6 bases). Trimming removed 3 bases at V and 4 bases at J, with 14 bases between. Germline CDR1 and CDR2: SGHRS and YFSETQ. The length of the CDR3 is 15 residues. Full variable domain (remainder filled in from reference TRBV5-1 and TRBJ2-1): KAGVTQTPRYLIKTRGQQVTLSCSPISGHRSVSWYQQTPGQGLQFLFEYFSETQRNKGNFPGRFSGRQFSNSRSEMNVSTLELGDSALYLCASSSRDWKYNEQFFGPGTRLTVL.

The chain is built from TRBV20-1 and TRBJ1-1; maybe TRBD1 (6 bases). Per germline, CDR1 DFQATT and CDR2 SNEGSKA (reference sequence). V dropped 5 bases and J dropped 5 bases, with 15 bases sitting between them. The CDR3 totals 13 residues. CDR3 sequence (DNA): TGCAGTGCTCGCTCGGACAGCTGGACTGAAGCTTTCTTT. The encoded protein is CSARSDSWTEAFF.

This clonotype was picked up a small number of times. This sequence joins TRBV27 and TRBJ1-2, with a tentative D call TRBD1 (5 bases). Trimming cost V 3 bases and J 4 bases, with 9 bases left between them. This CDR3 is built from 13 residues. Germline CDR1 MNHEY, CDR2 SMNVEV (reference sequence). The CDR3: CASSLGGVYGYTF. In DNA, the CDR3 is TGTGCCAGCAGTTTGGGGGGGGTCTATGGCTACACCTTC.

This clonotype was observed at least ten times. This sequence joins TRBV3-1 and TRBJ2-7; D not certain. CDR1 is LGHDT and CDR2 is YNNKEL in the germline V gene (reference sequence). The CDR3 is 14 residues long. The V end was cut by 6 bases, the J end by 2 bases, with 14 bases between. The CDR3 DNA reads as TGTGCCAGCAGTTTCACCAGGCAGGCCTACGAGCAGTACTTC. The encoded protein is CASSFTRQAYEQYF.

At least ten counts were recorded for this clonotype. The V gene is TRBV7-2, the J gene TRBJ2-7; no clear D gene. This CDR3 region has 14 residues. CDR1 is SGHTA and CDR2 is FQGNSA in the germline V gene. The V end lost 5 bases, the J end lost 0 bases, and 11 bases lay between the germline ends. This CDR3 is CASSLLTSSYEQYF. Written as DNA, the CDR3 is TGTGCCAGCAGCCTCCTTACAAGCTCCTACGAGCAGTACTTC.

This clonotype was seen at least ten times. This rearrangement joins TRBV12-3 or TRBV12-4 to TRBJ1-1; D is unresolved. The V gene lost 3 bases and the J gene lost 1 base, with 6 bases spanning the gap. The length of the CDR3 is 13 residues. The CDR3 DNA reads as TGTGCCAGCAGTTTTTTTCGGAACACTGAAGCTTTCTTT. Protein sequence: CASSFFRNTEAFF.

This clonotype was counted only a few times. The chain uses TRBV15 and TRBJ2-1, with TRBD2 matching over 13 bases. The germline V gene has CDR1 LNHNV and CDR2 YYDKDF (reference sequence). The CDR3 is made up of 17 amino acids. Losses at the gene ends were 3 bases for V and 5 bases for J; bases not matched to a gene: 7. The DNA for the CDR3 is TGTGCCACCAGCAGTACCCGGACTAGCGGGAGACACAATGAGCAGTTCTTC. It encodes CATSSTRTSGRHNEQFF.

This clonotype came up many times. The chain carries TRBV14 and TRBJ2-1; D is possibly TRBD2 (6 bases). This CDR3 is 14 amino acids long. Trimming took off 6 bases at V and 9 bases at J, with 18 bases between the two ends. Germline V lookup: CDR1 SGHDN, CDR2 FVKESK. DNA for the CDR3: TGTGCCAGCAGTCAAAGACTAGGACTTAGTGAGCAGTTCTTC. It is translated as CASSQRLGLSEQFF. The whole variable domain, remainder taken from reference TRBV14 and TRBJ2-1, is EAGVTQFPSHSVIEKGQTVTLRCDPISGHDNLYWYRRVMGKEIKFLLHFVKESKQDESGMPNNRFLAERTGGTYSTLKVQPAELEDSGVYFCASSQRLGLSEQFFGPGTRLTVL.

This clonotype showed up just a few times. The V call is TRBV29-1, the J call TRBJ2-7; 9 bases are shared with TRBD1. The V and J ends lost 4 bases and 6 bases, in that order; junction bases with no gene match: 4. The CDR3 runs 12 residues. Germline CDR1 and CDR2: SQVTM and ANQGSEA. In nucleotides, the CDR3 is TGCAGCGTTGGGGACAGGGCACCCGAGCAGTACTTC. Its translation is CSVGDRAPEQYF.

In its sample, this clonotype was seen many times. The chain has TRBV28 and TRBJ2-1; no clear D gene. The CDR3 contains 16 residues. V was cut by 7 bases and J by 2 bases, with 18 bases left in between. Germline V CDR1 and CDR2: MDHEN, SYDVKM. The CDR3 here is CASTPGATGPYNEQFF. In DNA form, the CDR3 reads TGTGCCAGCACCCCCGGAGCCACTGGACCCTACAATGAGCAGTTCTTC. The whole variable domain, remainder taken from reference TRBV28 and TRBJ2-1, is DVKVTQSSRYLVKRTGEKVFLECVQDMDHENMFWYRQDPGLGLRLIYFSYDVKMKEKGDIPEGYSVSREKKERFSLILESASTNQTSMYLCASTPGATGPYNEQFFGPGTRLTVL.

The chain employs TRBV6-1 and TRBJ1-4, with TRBD1 matching 9 bases. Germline V gene lookup returns CDR1 MNHNS and CDR2 SASEGT. The length of the CDR3 is 14 residues. V lost 6 bases and J lost 8; bases outside the gene matches: 7. As DNA, the CDR3 is TGTGCCAGCAGGTCACAGGGGGCTGAGGAAAAACTGTTTTTT. Its protein product is CASRSQGAEEKLFF.

This chain joins TRBV12-3 or TRBV12-4 and TRBJ1-6; possibly TRBD1 for D (6 bases). The CDR3 consists of 12 residues. V lost 5 bases and J lost 14, with 13 bases in between. In DNA, the CDR3 is TGTGCCAGCAGTGTTGGGGGCTCTGCCCTCCACTTT. This translates into CASSVGGSALHF.